The sequence of this T cell receptor (beta chain) was determined in a study of cytomegalovirus exposure and HLA in healthy donors. General study results and limits: Indistinguishable V segments such as TRBV6-2 and TRBV6-3 were excluded. The study reported that TCR beta sequences accurately predicted HLA-A and HLA-B alleles in most subjects.

The table lists this clone with a count of one. Its antigen is currently unknown. In the PCR, 60 Vbeta and 13 Jbeta primers were used. TCRdb's copy holds only in-frame clones and misses some; the assay was immunoSEQ multiplex PCR. Among 99,000 or so clones listed, roughly 75% were seen once. Looked up from germline, CDR1 is SGHVS and CDR2 is FQNEAQ. The CDR3 runs 19 residues. V was pared by 3 bases and J by 0 bases, with 24 bases between. V usage is TRBV7-8 and J usage is TRBJ2-7; the D gene is possibly TRBD2 (6 bases). The sequenced material came from PBMCs. The source is a woman aged 40 to 50 in good health and CMV-seronegative. CDR3 loop: CASSLERDSSTAHSYEQYF. The CDR3 region has the DNA TGTGCCAGCAGCTTGGAACGGGACTCGAGCACAGCTCACTCCTACGAGCAGTACTTC.